Listed below are T cell receptor beta chains from one sample, sequenced in a study of blood T cell repertoires in COVID-19. This table comes from immunoSEQ multiplex PCR, and its TCRdb copy is limited to in-frame clones, with some not included. The repertoire has about 210,000 clones, about four fifths of them found once; the top ten carry 2% to 3%. The sample comprised peripheral blood. Receptors were obtained from a woman in her 40s with active or convalescent COVID-19. CDR3s include the opening cysteine and the closing phenylalanine or tryptophan. The D gene is left open where the match is weak. Clone size is shown for a subset of rows, as once, few, many or a class of expanded clone.

clone_size | d_call | j_call | v_call | cdr3_nt | cdr3_aa
few | TRBD1 | TRBJ2-1 | TRBV4-3 | TGCGCCAGCAGCCTCAGACAGGGGGCGCCCCATGAGCAGTTCTTC | CASSLRQGAPHEQFF
. | . | TRBJ2-3 | TRBV6-1 | TGTGCCAGCAGTGTCTCGAGGGTCTCTGGCACAGATACGCAGTATTTT | CASSVSRVSGTDTQYF
. | . | TRBJ2-7 | TRBV9 | TGTGCCAGCAGCGTAGGCTCAGCGACTAGCTCCTACGAGCAGTACTTC | CASSVGSATSSYEQYF
. | TRBD1 | TRBJ1-6 | TRBV9 | TGTGCCAGCAGCACATGGGACAGGGAGAATTCACCCCTCCACTTT | CASSTWDRENSPLHF
. | . | TRBJ1-2 | TRBV27 | TGTGCCAGCAGTTTACGGGGGGAGATTGGCTACACCTTC | CASSLRGEIGYTF
. | . | TRBJ2-3 | TRBV5-5 | TGTGCCAGCAGCTTACAGGGTGTCCCAGATACGCAGTATTTT | CASSLQGVPDTQYF
. | TRBD2 | TRBJ2-1 | TRBV6-1 | TGTGCCAGCAGTGAACGGGAGGGAGAGGCCAATGAGCAGTTCTTC | CASSEREGEANEQFF
. | . | TRBJ1-1 | TRBV5-3 | TGTGCCAGAAGCTTTCAAGGGGGTACTGAAGCTTTCTTT | CARSFQGGTEAFF
. | TRBD1 | TRBJ2-1 | TRBV18 | TGTGCCAGCTCACCGGGAACCGGGACAGATTCCTACAATGAGCAGTTCTTC | CASSPGTGTDSYNEQFF
. | . | TRBJ1-5 | TRBV9 | TGTGCCAGCAGCATCGGGACACTCAATCAGCCCCAGCATTTT | CASSIGTLNQPQHF
. | . | TRBJ1-3 | TRBV19 | TGTGCCAGTATCCCACCCGACAGCCCCTCTGGAAACACCATATATTTT | CASIPPDSPSGNTIYF
. | . | TRBJ1-5 | TRBV5-1 | TGCGCCAGCAGCTTGGTCGGCGGGGGCGATCAGCCCCAGCATTTT | CASSLVGGGDQPQHF
. | TRBD2 | TRBJ2-7 | TRBV7-9 | TGTGCCAGCAGCCCCCCCGGGGGGGGCGAGCAGTACTTC | CASSPPGGGEQYF
. | . | TRBJ2-5 | TRBV28 | TGTGCCAGCAGTTTTGGGGGGGCGGAGACCCAGTACTTC | CASSFGGAETQYF
once | TRBD2 | TRBJ2-3 | TRBV3-1/TRBV3-2 | TGTGCCAGCAGCCAACCAAGGCTAGCGGGCCCATACACAGATACGCAGTATTTT | CASSQPRLAGPYTDTQYF
. | TRBD1 | TRBJ1-2 | TRBV5-5 | TGTGCCAGCAGCCCAGGGGGCGCAGGCTATGGCTACACCTTC | CASSPGGAGYGYTF
. | . | TRBJ1-1 | TRBV18 | TGTGCCAGCTCACTCCCAGGGGTGTGGACTGAAGCTTTCTTT | CASSLPGVWTEAFF
. | . | TRBJ1-1 | TRBV6-5 | TGTGCCAGCACCGACCTAACAGGGCAGAACACTGAAGCTTTCTTT | CASTDLTGQNTEAFF
. | . | TRBJ1-4 | TRBV24-1 | TGTGCCACCAGTGATTTACCGACGGGTCGAGGATTAACTAATGAAAAACTGTTTTTT | CATSDLPTGRGLTNEKLFF
. | TRBD2 | TRBJ2-1 | TRBV7-2 | TGTGCCAGCAGCCTAAGACTAGCGGGGGGCCGGCACAATGAGCAGTTCTTC | CASSLRLAGGRHNEQFF
. | TRBD2 | TRBJ2-3 | TRBV4-2 | TGTGCCAGCAGCCTATATAGCGGGGGGGCGGGGGATACGCAGTATTTT | CASSLYSGGAGDTQYF
. | TRBD1 | TRBJ1-1 | TRBV7-2 | TGTGCCAGCAGCCCACCCGCCGGGACAGGGTTAACGAACACTGAAGCTTTCTTT | CASSPPAGTGLTNTEAFF
few | TRBD2 | TRBJ2-5 | TRBV6-5 | TGTGCCAGCAGTAAGACTAGCGGGGGTGGGGAGACCCAGTACTTC | CASSKTSGGGETQYF
. | . | TRBJ1-2 | TRBV27 | TGTGCCAGCAGTCGCTCGATCGACAGTAACTATGGCTACACCTTC | CASSRSIDSNYGYTF
. | . | TRBJ1-1 | TRBV11-2 | TGTGCCAGCAGCTTAGAAGCACGGGCAGGGGTAAAGGGTGAAGCTTTCTTT | CASSLEARAGVKGEAFF
. | . | TRBJ1-1 | TRBV5-6 | TGTGCCAGCAGCTCTTATTCGGCGGCAGGGTATGGTTTTGGCACTGAAGCTTTCTTT | CASSSYSAAGYGFGTEAFF
. | . | TRBJ1-2 | TRBV7-2 | TGTGCCAGCAGCTTACAAATGGGGTCGGGGACTCGTGGCTACACCTTC | CASSLQMGSGTRGYTF
. | . | TRBJ1-5 | TRBV2 | TGTGCCAGCAGTGAAAGGGAGGTACAGCATTTT | CASSEREVQHF
. | . | TRBJ2-5 | TRBV15 | TGTGCCACCAGCAGAATCAGGGAAGAGACCCAGTACTTC | CATSRIREETQYF
. | TRBD1 | TRBJ2-2 | TRBV3-1/TRBV3-2 | TGTGCCAGCAGAGACAGGGGAGGACACGGGGAGCTGTTTTTT | CASRDRGGHGELFF
. | . | TRBJ2-7 | TRBV7-3 | TGTGCCAGCAGCTTAGGGGTTGGGAGCTCCTACGAGCAGTACTTC | CASSLGVGSSYEQYF
. | TRBD2 | TRBJ2-1 | TRBV18 | TGTGCCAGCCTAACACTAGCGGGAGTAGACAATGAGCAGTTCTTC | CASLTLAGVDNEQFF
. | . | TRBJ2-3 | TRBV21-1 | TGTGCCAGCAGGAATTCAACAGAAGAACAGAGCACAGATACGCAGTATTTT | CASRNSTEEQSTDTQYF
. | . | TRBJ1-4 | TRBV6-2/TRBV6-3 | TGTGCCAGCAGTTGGGTCAAACTGGAGGAAAAACTGTTTTTT | CASSWVKLEEKLFF
. | . | TRBJ2-1 | TRBV3-1/TRBV3-2 | TGTGCCAGCAGCCAAGATAGGACAACAGGGCAGTTCTTC | CASSQDRTTGQFF
. | TRBD2 | TRBJ2-1 | TRBV5-1 | TGCGCCAGCAGCGCCCGTTCTAGCGGGAGGAACAATGAGCAGTTCTTC | CASSARSSGRNNEQFF
. | TRBD1 | TRBJ1-2 | TRBV6-5 | TGTGCCAGTCGGACAGGGGGAGTTTATGGCTACACCTTC | CASRTGGVYGYTF
. | . | TRBJ1-2 | TRBV5-5 | TGTGCCAGCAGCCGGGAACAGGGTCAAAGGGGCTACACCTTC | CASSREQGQRGYTF
. | . | TRBJ2-1 | TRBV19 | TGTGCCAGTAGTACGACAGTCTACAATGAGCAGTTCTTC | CASSTTVYNEQFF
. | . | TRBJ1-4 | TRBV5-1 | TGCGCCAGCAGTGAGGGAGCAACTAATGAAAAACTGTTTTTT | CASSEGATNEKLFF
. | . | TRBJ1-2 | TRBV4-2 | TGTGCCAGCAGCCAAGATCGCCAGGGCAACTATGGCTACACCTTC | CASSQDRQGNYGYTF
. | TRBD1 | TRBJ2-5 | TRBV5-1 | TGCGCCAGCAGCTCGCAGGGGGCCGGTGAGACCCAGTACTTC | CASSSQGAGETQYF
. | TRBD2 | TRBJ2-1 | TRBV10-1 | TGCGCCAGCAGTGAGTCTCTAGCGGGAGGATACAATGAGCAGTTCTTC | CASSESLAGGYNEQFF
. | TRBD1 | TRBJ1-1 | TRBV12-3/TRBV12-4 | TGTGCCAGCAGCGAAGGACAGGGTACTGAAGCTTTCTTT | CASSEGQGTEAFF
few | . | TRBJ2-7 | TRBV20-1 | TGCAGTGCTAGGCAGGACAGAGGGAAGTACTTC | CSARQDRGKYF
few | . | TRBJ2-7 | TRBV3-1/TRBV3-2 | TGTGCCAGCAGCCACGCCTACGAGCAGTACTTC | CASSHAYEQYF
. | TRBD1 | TRBJ2-1 | TRBV9 | TGTGCCAGCAGCGTGACAGGGGGTAATGAGCAGTTCTTC | CASSVTGGNEQFF
. | TRBD2 | TRBJ2-7 | TRBV5-1 | TGCGCCAGCAGCTTGAATAGCGGGAGGCTACGCTCCTACGAGCAGTACTTC | CASSLNSGRLRSYEQYF
once | TRBD1 | TRBJ2-5 | TRBV9 | TGTGCCAGCAGCGTAGGAATCGCTGGGACAGTAAAAGAGACCCAGTACTTC | CASSVGIAGTVKETQYF
. | TRBD2 | TRBJ2-1 | TRBV19 | TGTGCCAGTACCAGCCGACTAGCGGGGGCCAAATTCAATGAGCAGTTCTTC | CASTSRLAGAKFNEQFF
. | TRBD1 | TRBJ1-2 | TRBV11-3 | TGTGCCAGCAGCCCGCGGGACAGGATGGATGGCTACACCTTC | CASSPRDRMDGYTF
. | TRBD2 | TRBJ2-1 | TRBV5-6 | TGTGCCAGCAGCCGACTAGCGGGGTACAATGAGCAGTTCTTC | CASSRLAGYNEQFF
. | . | TRBJ2-3 | TRBV29-1 | TGCAGCCATGGGGGCGGAAGCACAGATACGCAGTATTTT | CSHGGGSTDTQYF
. | . | TRBJ1-3 | TRBV10-3 | TGTGCCACCGGAGGGGGGGACCTCTCTGGAAACACCATATATTTT | CATGGGDLSGNTIYF